Described below is a single T cell receptor beta chain sequence and its context. This sample was included in a study of blood T cell repertoires in COVID-19. Study-wide background: Researchers got acute and convalescent COVID-19 samples from the United States, Italy and Spain. PBMCs, B-cell-depleted T cells, or T cells provided the cDNA or gDNA that made up the material.

Per the original data handling: Using reference gene primer amplification, nucleated cell counts were estimated. TCRdb's copy holds only in-frame clones and misses some; the assay was immunoSEQ multiplex PCR. D and trimming come from the DNA, and the V and J calls and clone size come from that table. Found here are 450,000 or so clones, approximately 90% of them singletons; the top ten hold 0.75% to 0.85%. With 4 bases removed from V and 1 base from J, the gap between germline ends came to 11 bases. This CDR3 is 14 amino acids long. In germline, CDR1 is SGHRS, CDR2 YFSETQ. The rearrangement joins TRBV5-1 to TRBJ2-5; D unresolved. The sample comprised peripheral blood. This receptor was taken from a man between 18 and 29 years old with COVID-19, enrolled during active disease. The CDR3 loop reads CASSLDSSQETQYF. DNA for the CDR3: TGCGCCAGCAGCCTGGATAGTTCCCAAGAGACCCAGTACTTC. The full variable domain, its missing parts supplied by reference TRBV5-1 and TRBJ2-5, is KAGVTQTPRYLIKTRGQQVTLSCSPISGHRSVSWYQQTPGQGLQFLFEYFSETQRNKGNFPGRFSGRQFSNSRSEMNVSTLELGDSALYLCASSLDSSQETQYFGPGTRLLVL.